The text below deals with one T cell receptor beta chain. Repertoires were generated with immunoSEQ multiplex PCR, while TCRdb's copy carries only in-frame clones and drops some. The table records just under 35,000 clones, roughly 93% of them present only once. The sample originates from a study of T cell changes during pregnancy in multiple sclerosis. Source: peripheral blood, taken in the second trimester of pregnancy. The TCR originated in a female donor in good health, enrolled as a control in a pregnancy study.

CDR3 in amino acids: CASSLPRQGAPEAFF. The CDR3 region has the DNA TGTGCCAGCAGCTTGCCGAGACAGGGGGCCCCTGAAGCTTTCTTT. The chain joins TRBV7-6 to TRBJ1-1, with 10 bases identical to TRBD1. Germline assignment: CDR1 SGHVS and CDR2 FNYEAQ. This CDR3 has 15 amino acids. Germline trimming cut 3 bases from V and 6 bases from J; bases unmatched to any gene: 7.